The TCR beta chain described here comes from a study of blood T cell repertoires in COVID-19. Overall study context: In each case, the material was cDNA or gDNA derived from T cells, B-cell-depleted T cells, or PBMCs.

TCRdb's table, derived via immunoSEQ multiplex PCR, lists solely in-frame clones and lacks some. The sample gives 250,000 to 300,000 clones, around 83% of which show up once; under 7% is in the top ten. V lost 5 bases to trimming and J lost 2 bases, with 18 bases between them. CDR1 is MDHEN, CDR2 SYDVKM, per germline. The CDR3 length is 16 residues. This clonotype was sampled from a woman in her fifties or sixties who had been exposed to COVID-19. Sequencing was performed on PBMCs or T cells enriched from blood (not recorded which). This chain joins TRBV28 and TRBJ1-2, with D possibly matching TRBD1 (5 bases). The CDR3 spells CASSHGGLGNNYGYTF. The CDR3 DNA is TGTGCCAGCAGTCACGGGGGGTTAGGCAACAACTATGGCTACACCTTC.